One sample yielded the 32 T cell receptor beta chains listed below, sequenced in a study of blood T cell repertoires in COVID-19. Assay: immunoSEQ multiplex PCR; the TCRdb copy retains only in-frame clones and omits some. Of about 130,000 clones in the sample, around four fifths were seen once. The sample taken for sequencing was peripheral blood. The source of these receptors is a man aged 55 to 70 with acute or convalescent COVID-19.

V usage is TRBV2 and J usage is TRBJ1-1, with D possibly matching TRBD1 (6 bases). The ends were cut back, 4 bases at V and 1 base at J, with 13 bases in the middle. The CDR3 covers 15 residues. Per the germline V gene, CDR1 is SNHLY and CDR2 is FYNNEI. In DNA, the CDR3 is TGTGCCAGCAGTGCCAATATGGGACAGAACACTGAAGCTTTCTTT. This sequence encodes CASSANMGQNTEAFF. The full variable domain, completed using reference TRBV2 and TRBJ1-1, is EPEVTQTPSHQVTQMGQEVILRCVPISNHLYFYWYRQILGQKVEFLVSFYNNEISEKSEIFDDQFSVERPDGSNFTLKIRSTKLEDSAMYFCASSANMGQNTEAFFGQGTRLTVV.

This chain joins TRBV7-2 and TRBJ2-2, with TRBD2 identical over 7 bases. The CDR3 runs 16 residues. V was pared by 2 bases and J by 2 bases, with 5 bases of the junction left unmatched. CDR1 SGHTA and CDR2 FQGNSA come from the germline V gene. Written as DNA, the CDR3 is TGTGCCAGCAGCTTACGAGGGAGGGCCAACACCGGGGAGCTGTTTTTT. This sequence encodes CASSLRGRANTGELFF.

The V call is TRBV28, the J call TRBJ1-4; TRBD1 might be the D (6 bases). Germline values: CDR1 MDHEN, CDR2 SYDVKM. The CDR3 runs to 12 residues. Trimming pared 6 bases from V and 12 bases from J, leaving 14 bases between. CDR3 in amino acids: CASRFLQGQLFF. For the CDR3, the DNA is TGTGCCAGCAGATTCCTACAGGGACAACTGTTTTTT.

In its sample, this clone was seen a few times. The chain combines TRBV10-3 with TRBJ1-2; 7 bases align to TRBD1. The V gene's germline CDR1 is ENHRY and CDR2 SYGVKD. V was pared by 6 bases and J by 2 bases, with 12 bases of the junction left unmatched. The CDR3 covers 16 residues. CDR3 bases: TGTGCCATCAGCCGGGACAGTAGAACCAGAAACTATGGCTACACCTTC. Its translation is CAISRDSRTRNYGYTF.

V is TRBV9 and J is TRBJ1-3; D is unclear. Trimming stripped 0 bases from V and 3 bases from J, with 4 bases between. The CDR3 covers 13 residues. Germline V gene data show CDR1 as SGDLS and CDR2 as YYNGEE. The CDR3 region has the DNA TGTGCCAGCAGCGTAGGCGGTGGAAACACCATATATTTT. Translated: CASSVGGGNTIYF.

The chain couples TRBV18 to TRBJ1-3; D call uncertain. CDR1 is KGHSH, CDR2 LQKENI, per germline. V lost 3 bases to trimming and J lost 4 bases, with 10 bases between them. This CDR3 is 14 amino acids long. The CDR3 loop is CASSPVQTGNTIYF. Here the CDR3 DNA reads TGTGCCAGCTCACCGGTACAGACAGGAAACACCATATATTTT.

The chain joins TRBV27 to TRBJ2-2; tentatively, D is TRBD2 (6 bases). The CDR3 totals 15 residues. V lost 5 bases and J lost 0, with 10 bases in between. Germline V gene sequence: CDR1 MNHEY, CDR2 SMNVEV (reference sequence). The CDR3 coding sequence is TGTGCCAGCAGTCCTCTAGCGCCGAACACCGGGGAGCTGTTTTTT. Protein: CASSPLAPNTGELFF.

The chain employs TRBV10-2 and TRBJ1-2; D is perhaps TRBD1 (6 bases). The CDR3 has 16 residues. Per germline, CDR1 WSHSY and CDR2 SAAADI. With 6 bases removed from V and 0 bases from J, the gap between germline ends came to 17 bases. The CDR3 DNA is TGCGCCAGCAGGGGGGACACAGGCAAAGCTAACTATGGCTACACCTTC. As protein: CASRGDTGKANYGYTF.

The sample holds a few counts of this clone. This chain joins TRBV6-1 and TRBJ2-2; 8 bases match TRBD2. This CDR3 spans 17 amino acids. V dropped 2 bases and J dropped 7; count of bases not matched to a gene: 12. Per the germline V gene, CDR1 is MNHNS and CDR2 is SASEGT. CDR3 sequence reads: CASSELPSGSFSGELFF. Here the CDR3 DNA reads TGTGCCAGCAGTGAATTGCCCAGCGGGAGCTTCAGCGGGGAGCTGTTTTTT.

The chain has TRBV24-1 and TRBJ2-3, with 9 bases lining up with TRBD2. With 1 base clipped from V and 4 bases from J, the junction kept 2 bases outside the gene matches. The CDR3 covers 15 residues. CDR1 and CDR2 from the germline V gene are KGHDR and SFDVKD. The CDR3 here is CATSDFAGGPDTQYF. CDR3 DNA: TGTGCCACCAGTGATTTCGCGGGAGGGCCAGATACGCAGTATTTT.

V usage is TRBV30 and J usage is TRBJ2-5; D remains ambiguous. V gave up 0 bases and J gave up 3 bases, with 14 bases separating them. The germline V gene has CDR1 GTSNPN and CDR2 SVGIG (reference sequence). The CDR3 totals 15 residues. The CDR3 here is CAWSVGGPVEETQYF. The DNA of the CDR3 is TGTGCCTGGAGTGTGGGTGGGCCGGTGGAAGAGACCCAGTACTTC.

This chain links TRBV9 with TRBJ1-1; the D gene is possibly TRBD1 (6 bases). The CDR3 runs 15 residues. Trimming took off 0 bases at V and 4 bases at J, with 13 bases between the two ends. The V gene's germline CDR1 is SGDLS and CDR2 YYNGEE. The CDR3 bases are TGTGCCAGCAGCGTAGGGGTCAGGGGATCCACTGAAGCTTTCTTT. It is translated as CASSVGVRGSTEAFF. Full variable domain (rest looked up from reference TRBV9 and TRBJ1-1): DSGVTQTPKHLITATGQRVTLRCSPRSGDLSVYWYQQSLDQGLQFLIQYYNGEERAKGNILERFSAQQFPDLHSELNLSSLELGDSALYFCASSVGVRGSTEAFFGQGTRLTVV.

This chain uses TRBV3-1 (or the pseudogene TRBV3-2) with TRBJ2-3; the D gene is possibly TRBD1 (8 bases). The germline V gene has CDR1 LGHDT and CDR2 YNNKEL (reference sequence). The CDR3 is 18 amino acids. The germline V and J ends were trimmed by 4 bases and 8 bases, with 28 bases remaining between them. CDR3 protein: CASSPRQGNRGVLGTQYF. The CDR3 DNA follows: TGTGCCAGCAGCCCCAGACAGGGGAATCGGGGGGTTTTAGGTACGCAGTATTTT.

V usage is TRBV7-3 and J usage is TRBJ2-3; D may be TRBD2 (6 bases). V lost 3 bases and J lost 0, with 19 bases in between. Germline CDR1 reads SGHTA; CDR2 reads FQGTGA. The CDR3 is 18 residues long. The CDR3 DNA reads TGTGCCAGCAGCTTTCCCTCCCAGGGCGGGACTAGCACAGATACGCAGTATTTT. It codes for CASSFPSQGGTSTDTQYF.

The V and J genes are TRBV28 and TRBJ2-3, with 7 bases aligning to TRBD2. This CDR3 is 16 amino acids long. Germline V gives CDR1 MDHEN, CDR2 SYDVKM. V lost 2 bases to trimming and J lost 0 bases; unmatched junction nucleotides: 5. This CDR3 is CASSLRREESTDTQYF. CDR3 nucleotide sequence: TGTGCCAGCAGTTTAAGACGGGAGGAAAGCACAGATACGCAGTATTTT.

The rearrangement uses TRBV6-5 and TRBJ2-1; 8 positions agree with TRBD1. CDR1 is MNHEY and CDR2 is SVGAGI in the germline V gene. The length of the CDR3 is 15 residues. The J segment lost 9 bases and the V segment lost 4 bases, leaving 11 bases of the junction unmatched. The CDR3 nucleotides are TGTGCCAGCAGTTCAGGGGGCATTGGGGTGGCTGAGCAGTTCTTC. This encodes CASSSGGIGVAEQFF.

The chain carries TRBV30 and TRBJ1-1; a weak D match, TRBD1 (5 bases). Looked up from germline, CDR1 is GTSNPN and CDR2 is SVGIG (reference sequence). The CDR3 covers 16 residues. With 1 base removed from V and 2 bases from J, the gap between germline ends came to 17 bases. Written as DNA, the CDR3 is TGTGCCTGGAGTGCGATAGGCCGCGGGGGAAACACTGAAGCTTTCTTT. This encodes CAWSAIGRGGNTEAFF. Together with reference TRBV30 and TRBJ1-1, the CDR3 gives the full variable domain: SQTIHQWPATLVQPVGSPLSLECTVEGTSNPNLYWYRQAAGRGLQLLFYSVGIGQISSEVPQNLSASRPQDRQFILSSKKLLLSDSGFYLCAWSAIGRGGNTEAFFGQGTRLTVV.

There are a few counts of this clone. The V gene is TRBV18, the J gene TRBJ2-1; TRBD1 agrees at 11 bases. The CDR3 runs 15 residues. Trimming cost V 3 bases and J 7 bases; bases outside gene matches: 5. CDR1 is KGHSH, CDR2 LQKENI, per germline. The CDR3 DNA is TGTGCCAGCTCACCGGGACAGGGGGGAATGAATGAGCAGTTCTTC. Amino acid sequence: CASSPGQGGMNEQFF.

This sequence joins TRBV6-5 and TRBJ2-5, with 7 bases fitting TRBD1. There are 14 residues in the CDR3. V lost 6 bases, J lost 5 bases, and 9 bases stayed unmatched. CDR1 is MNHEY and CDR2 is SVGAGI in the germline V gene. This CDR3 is CASSVQGSWETQYF. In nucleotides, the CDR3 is TGTGCCAGCAGCGTACAGGGGAGTTGGGAGACCCAGTACTTC.

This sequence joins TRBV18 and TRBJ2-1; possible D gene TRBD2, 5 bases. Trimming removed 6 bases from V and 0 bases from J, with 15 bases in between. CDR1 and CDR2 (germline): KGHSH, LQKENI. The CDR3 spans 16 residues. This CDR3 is CASSPGLVSSYNEQFF. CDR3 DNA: TGTGCCAGCTCGCCCGGACTCGTCAGCTCCTACAATGAGCAGTTCTTC.

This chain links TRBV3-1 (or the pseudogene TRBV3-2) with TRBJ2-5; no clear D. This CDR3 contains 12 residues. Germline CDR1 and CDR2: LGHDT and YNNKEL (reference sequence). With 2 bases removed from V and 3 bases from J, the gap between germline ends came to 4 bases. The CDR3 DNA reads TGTGCCAGCAGCCAAATAGAAGAGACCCAGTACTTC. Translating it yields CASSQIEETQYF.

CDR3: CAGGTELNQPQHF. The CDR3 nucleotides are TGTGCCGGGGGGACTGAGTTGAATCAGCCCCAGCATTTT. J is TRBJ1-5 and V is TRBV6-4, with TRBD1 as a possible D gene (5 bases). This CDR3 has 13 residues. Germline V gives CDR1 MRHNA, CDR2 SNTAGT. V gave up 11 bases and J gave up 4 bases, with 15 bases separating them.

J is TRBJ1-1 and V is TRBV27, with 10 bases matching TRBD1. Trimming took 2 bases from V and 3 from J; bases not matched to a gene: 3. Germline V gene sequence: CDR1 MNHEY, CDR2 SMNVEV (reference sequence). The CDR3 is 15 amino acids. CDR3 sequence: CASSLRTGGHTEAFF. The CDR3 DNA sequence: TGTGCCAGCAGTTTAAGGACAGGGGGACACACTGAAGCTTTCTTT.

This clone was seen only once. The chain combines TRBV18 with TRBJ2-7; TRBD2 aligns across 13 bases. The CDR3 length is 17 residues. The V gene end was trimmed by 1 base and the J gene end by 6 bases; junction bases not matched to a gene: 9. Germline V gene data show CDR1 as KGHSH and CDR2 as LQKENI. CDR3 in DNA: TGTGCCAGCTCACCACTAGGACTAGCGGGAGCGCCCTCCGAGCAGTACTTC. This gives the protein CASSPLGLAGAPSEQYF.

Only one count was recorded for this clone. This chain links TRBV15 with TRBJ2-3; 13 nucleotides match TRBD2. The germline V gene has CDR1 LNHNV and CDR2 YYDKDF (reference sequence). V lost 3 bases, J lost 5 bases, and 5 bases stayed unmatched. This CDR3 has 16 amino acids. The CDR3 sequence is CATSRTSGRTIDTQYF. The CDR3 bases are TGTGCCACCAGCAGGACTAGCGGGAGGACAATAGATACGCAGTATTTT.

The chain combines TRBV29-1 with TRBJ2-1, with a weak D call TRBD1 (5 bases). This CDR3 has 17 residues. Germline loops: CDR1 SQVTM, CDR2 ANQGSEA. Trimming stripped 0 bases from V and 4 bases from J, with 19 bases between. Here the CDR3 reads CSVEDRRRQSIYNEQFF. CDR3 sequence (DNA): TGCAGCGTTGAAGATCGCCGAAGACAGTCAATATACAATGAGCAGTTCTTC.

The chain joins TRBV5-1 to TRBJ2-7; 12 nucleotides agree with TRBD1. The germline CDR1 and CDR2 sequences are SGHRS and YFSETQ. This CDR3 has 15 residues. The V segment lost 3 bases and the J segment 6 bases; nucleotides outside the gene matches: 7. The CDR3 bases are TGCGCCAGCAGCTACACCGGGACAGGGGGCGCCGAGCAGTACTTC. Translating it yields CASSYTGTGGAEQYF.

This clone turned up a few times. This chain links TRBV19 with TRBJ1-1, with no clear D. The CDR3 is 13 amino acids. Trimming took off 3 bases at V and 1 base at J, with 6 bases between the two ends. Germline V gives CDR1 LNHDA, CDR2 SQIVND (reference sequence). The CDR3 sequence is CASSIGPNTEAFF. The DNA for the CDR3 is TGTGCCAGTAGTATTGGCCCGAACACTGAAGCTTTCTTT.

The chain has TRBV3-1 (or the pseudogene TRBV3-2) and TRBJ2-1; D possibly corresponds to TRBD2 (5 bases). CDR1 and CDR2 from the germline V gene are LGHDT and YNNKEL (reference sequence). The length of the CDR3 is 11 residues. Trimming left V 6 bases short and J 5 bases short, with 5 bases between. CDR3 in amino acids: CASRLDNEQFF. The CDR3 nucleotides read TGTGCCAGCAGACTAGACAATGAGCAGTTCTTC.

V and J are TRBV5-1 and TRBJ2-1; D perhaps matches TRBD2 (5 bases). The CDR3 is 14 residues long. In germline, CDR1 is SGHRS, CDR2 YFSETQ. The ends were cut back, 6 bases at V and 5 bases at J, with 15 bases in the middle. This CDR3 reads CASTPNGVNNEQFF. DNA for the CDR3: TGCGCCAGCACCCCCAACGGGGTGAACAATGAGCAGTTCTTC.

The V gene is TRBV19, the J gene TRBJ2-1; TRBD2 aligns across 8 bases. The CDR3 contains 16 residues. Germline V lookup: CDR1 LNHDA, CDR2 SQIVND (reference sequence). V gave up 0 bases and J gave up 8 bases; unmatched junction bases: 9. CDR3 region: CASSIDYWRGRYEQFF. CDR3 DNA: TGTGCCAGTAGTATAGACTATTGGCGCGGGAGGTATGAGCAGTTCTTC.

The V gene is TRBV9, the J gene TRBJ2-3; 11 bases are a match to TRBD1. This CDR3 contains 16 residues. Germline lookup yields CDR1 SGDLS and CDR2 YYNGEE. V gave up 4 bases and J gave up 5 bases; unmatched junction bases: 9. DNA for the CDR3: TGTGCCAGCAGCCCCCGGACAGGGGGCGCGGAAGATACGCAGTATTTT. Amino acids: CASSPRTGGAEDTQYF.